Included here is one T cell receptor (beta chain) sequence, with context. The sample originates from a study of blood T cell repertoires in COVID-19. The cohort comprised adults aged about 18 to 100 years residing in about two dozen US areas. Study processing details: Cell counts per sample came from amplifying reference gene primers. TCRdb's copy holds only in-frame clones and misses some; the assay was immunoSEQ multiplex PCR. The DNA gave D and trimming, while V, J and clone size come from that table. Here the sample spans about 200,000 clones, around 86% being singletons. Sequenced sample: PBMCs or T cells enriched from blood (not recorded which). The sequence derives from a woman in her forties with acute COVID-19.

The CDR3 protein is CATSVGRRTGELFF. The CDR3 region has the DNA TGTGCCACCAGTGTCGGGAGGCGGACCGGGGAGCTGTTTTTT. The chain is built from TRBV24-1 and TRBJ2-2; 7 bases are shared with TRBD2. V was clipped by 5 bases and J by 5 bases; unmatched bases: 4. CDR1 is KGHDR, CDR2 SFDVKD, per germline. The CDR3 is 14 amino acids.